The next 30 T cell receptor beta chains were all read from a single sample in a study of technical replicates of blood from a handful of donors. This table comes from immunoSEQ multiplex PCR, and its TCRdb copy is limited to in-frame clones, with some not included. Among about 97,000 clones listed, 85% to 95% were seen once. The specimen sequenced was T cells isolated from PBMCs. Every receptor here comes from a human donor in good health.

This chain's CDR3 is CASSEWEAIYGYTF. CDR3 DNA: TGTGCCAGCAGTGAATGGGAGGCGATCTATGGCTACACCTTC. V and J are TRBV25-1 and TRBJ1-2, with D uncertain. There are 14 residues in the CDR3. The V and J ends lost 1 base and 4 bases respectively, with 10 bases between them. Looked up from germline, CDR1 is MGHDK and CDR2 is SYGVNS.

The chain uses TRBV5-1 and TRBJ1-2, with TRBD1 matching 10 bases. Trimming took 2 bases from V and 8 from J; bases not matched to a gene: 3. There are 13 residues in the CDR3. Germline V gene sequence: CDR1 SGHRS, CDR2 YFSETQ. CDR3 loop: CASSFRDRGGYTF. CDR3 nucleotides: TGCGCCAGCAGCTTCCGGGACAGGGGAGGCTACACCTTC.

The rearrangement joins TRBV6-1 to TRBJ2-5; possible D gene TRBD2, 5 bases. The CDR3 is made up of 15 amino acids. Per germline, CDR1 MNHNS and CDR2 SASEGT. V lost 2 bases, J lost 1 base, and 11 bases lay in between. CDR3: CASSESRGPQETQYF. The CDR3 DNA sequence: TGTGCCAGCAGTGAATCTCGAGGGCCCCAAGAGACCCAGTACTTC.

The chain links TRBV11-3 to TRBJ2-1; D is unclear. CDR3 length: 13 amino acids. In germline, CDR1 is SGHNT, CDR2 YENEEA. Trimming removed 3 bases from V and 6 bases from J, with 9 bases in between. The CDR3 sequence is CASSLIAPNEQFF. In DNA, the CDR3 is TGTGCCAGCAGCTTGATAGCCCCCAATGAGCAGTTCTTC. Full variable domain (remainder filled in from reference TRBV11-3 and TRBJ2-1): EAGVVQSPRYKIIEKKQPVAFWCNPISGHNTLYWYLQNLGQGPELLIRYENEEAVDDSQLPKDRFSAERLKGVDSTLKIQPAELGDSAVYLCASSLIAPNEQFFGPGTRLTVL.

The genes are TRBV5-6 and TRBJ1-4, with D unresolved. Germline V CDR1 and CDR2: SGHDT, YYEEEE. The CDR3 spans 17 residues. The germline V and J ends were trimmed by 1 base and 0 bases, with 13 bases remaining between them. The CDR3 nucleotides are TGTGCCAGCAGCTTGATGAGGACGGGAGCAACTAATGAAAAACTGTTTTTT. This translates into CASSLMRTGATNEKLFF.

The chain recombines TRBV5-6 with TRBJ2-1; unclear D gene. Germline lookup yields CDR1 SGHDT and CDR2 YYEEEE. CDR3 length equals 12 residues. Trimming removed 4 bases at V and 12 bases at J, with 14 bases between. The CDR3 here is CASSRLAQGQFF. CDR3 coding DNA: TGTGCCAGCAGCCGACTCGCACAAGGGCAGTTCTTC. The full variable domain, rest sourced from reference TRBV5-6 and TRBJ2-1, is DAGVTQSPTHLIKTRGQQVTLRCSPKSGHDTVSWYQQALGQGPQFIFQYYEEEERQRGNFPDRFSGHQFPNYSSELNVNALLLGDSALYLCASSRLAQGQFFGPGTRLTVL.

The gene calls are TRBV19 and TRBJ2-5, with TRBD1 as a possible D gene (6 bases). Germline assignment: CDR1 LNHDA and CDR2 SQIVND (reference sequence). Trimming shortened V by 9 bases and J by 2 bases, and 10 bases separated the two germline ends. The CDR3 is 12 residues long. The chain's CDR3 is CASGQIQETQYF. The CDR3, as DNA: TGTGCCAGCGGACAGATACAAGAGACCCAGTACTTC.

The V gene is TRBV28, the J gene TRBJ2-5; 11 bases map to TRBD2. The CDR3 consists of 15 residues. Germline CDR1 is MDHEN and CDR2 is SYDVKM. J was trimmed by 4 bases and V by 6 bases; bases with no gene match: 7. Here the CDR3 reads CASRPTSGNVETQYF. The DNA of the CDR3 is TGTGCCAGCAGGCCGACTAGCGGGAATGTAGAGACCCAGTACTTC.

The CDR3 is CASGTDHNEKLFF. CDR3 nucleotides: TGTGCCTCTGGGACAGACCATAATGAAAAACTGTTTTTT. This rearrangement joins TRBV10-3 to TRBJ1-4, with TRBD1 matching 7 bases. J was trimmed by 4 bases and V by 11 bases; bases with no gene match: 7. This CDR3 is built from 13 residues. Germline loops: CDR1 ENHRY, CDR2 SYGVKD.

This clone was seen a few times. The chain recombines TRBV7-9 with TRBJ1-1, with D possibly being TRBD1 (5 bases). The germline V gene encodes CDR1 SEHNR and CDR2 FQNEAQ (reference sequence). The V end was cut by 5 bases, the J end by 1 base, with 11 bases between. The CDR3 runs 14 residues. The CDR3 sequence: CASSAQGWNTEAFF. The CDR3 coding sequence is TGTGCCAGCAGCGCCCAGGGATGGAACACTGAAGCTTTCTTT. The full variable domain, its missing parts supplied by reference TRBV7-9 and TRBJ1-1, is DTGVSQNPRHKITKRGQNVTFRCDPISEHNRLYWYRQTLGQGPEFLTYFQNEAQLEKSRLLSDRFSAERPKGSFSTLEIQRTEQGDSAMYLCASSAQGWNTEAFFGQGTRLTVV.

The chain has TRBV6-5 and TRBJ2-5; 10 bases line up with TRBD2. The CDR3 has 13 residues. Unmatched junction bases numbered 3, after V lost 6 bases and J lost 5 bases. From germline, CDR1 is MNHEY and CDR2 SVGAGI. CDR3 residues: CASRLAGRETQYF. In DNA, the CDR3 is TGTGCCAGCAGACTAGCGGGGCGTGAGACCCAGTACTTC.

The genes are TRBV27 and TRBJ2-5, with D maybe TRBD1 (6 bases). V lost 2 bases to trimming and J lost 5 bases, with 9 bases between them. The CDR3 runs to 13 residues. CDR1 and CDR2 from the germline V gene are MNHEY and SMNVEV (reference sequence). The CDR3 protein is CASSLNRVETQYF. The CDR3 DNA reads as TGTGCCAGCAGTTTAAACAGGGTGGAGACCCAGTACTTC.

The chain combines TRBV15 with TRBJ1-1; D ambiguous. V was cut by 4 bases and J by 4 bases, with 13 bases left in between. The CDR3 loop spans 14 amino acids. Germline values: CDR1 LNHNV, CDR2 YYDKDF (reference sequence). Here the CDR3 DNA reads TGTGCCACCAGCATAGTCCAGTCGGGCACTGAAGCTTTCTTT. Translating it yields CATSIVQSGTEAFF.

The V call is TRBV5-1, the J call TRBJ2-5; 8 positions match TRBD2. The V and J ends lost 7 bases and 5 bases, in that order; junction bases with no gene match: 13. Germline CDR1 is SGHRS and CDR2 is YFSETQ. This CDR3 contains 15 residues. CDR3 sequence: CASGPLWREVETQYF. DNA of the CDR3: TGCGCCAGCGGGCCCCTTTGGCGGGAGGTGGAGACCCAGTACTTC. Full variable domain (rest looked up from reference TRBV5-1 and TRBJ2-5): KAGVTQTPRYLIKTRGQQVTLSCSPISGHRSVSWYQQTPGQGLQFLFEYFSETQRNKGNFPGRFSGRQFSNSRSEMNVSTLELGDSALYLCASGPLWREVETQYFGPGTRLLVL.

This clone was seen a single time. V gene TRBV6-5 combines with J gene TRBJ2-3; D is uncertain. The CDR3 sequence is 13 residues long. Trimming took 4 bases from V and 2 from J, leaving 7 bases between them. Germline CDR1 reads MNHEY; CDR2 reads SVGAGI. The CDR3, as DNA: TGTGCCAGCAGTTCTGTTCTCACAGATACGCAGTATTTT. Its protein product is CASSSVLTDTQYF.

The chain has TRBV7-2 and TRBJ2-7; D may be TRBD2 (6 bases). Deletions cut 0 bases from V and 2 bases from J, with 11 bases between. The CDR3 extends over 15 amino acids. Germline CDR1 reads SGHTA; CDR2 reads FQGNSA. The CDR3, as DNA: TGTGCCAGCAGCTTAGCGCGGGGCAGTACCTACGAGCAGTACTTC. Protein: CASSLARGSTYEQYF.

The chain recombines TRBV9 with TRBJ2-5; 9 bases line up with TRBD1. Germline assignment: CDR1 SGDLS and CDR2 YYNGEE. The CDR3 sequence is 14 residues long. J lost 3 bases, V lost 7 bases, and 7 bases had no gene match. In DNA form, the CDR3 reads TGTGCCAGCTGTGAGACAGGGGGAGAAGAGACCCAGTACTTC. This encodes CASCETGGEETQYF. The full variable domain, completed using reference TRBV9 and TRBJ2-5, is DSGVTQTPKHLITATGQRVTLRCSPRSGDLSVYWYQQSLDQGLQFLIQYYNGEERAKGNILERFSAQQFPDLHSELNLSSLELGDSALYFCASCETGGEETQYFGPGTRLLVL.

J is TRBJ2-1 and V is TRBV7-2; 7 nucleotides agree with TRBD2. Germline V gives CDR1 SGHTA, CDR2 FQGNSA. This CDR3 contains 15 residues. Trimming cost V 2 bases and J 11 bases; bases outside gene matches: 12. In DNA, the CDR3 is TGTGCCAGCAGCTTAAGAGGGGCTAGCGGAGAACAGCAGTTCTTC. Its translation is CASSLRGASGEQQFF.

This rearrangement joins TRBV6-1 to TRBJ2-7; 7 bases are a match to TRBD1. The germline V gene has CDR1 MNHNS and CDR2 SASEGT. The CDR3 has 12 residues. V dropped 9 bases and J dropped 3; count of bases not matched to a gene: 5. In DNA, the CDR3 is TGTGCCAGTTGGACAGGTAACTACGAGCAGTACTTC. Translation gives CASWTGNYEQYF.

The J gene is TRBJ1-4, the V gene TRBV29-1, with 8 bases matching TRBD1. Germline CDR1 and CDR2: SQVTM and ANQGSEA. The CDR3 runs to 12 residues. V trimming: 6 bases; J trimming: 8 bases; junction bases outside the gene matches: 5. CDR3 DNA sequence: TGCAGCGTGTATGGGACAGGCGAAAAACTGTTTTTT. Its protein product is CSVYGTGEKLFF. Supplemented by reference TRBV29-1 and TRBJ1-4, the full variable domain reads SAVISQKPSRDICQRGTSLTIQCQVDSQVTMMFWYRQQPGQSLTLIATANQGSEATYESGFVIDKFPISRPNLTFSTLTVSNMSPEDSSIYLCSVYGTGEKLFFGSGTQLSVL.

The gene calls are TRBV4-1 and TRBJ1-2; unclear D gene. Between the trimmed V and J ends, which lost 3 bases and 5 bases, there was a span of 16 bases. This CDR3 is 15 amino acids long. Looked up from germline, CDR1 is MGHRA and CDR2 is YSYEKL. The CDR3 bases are TGCGCCAGCAGCCAGGGTGGCAGGCGACGTTATGGCTACACCTTC. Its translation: CASSQGGRRRYGYTF.

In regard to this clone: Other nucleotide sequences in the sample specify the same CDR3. This CDR3 reads CASSIGQGANEQYF. CDR3 sequence (DNA): TGTGCCAGTAGTATAGGCCAGGGGGCTAACGAGCAGTACTTC. V gene TRBV19 combines with J gene TRBJ2-7, with TRBD1 matching over 8 bases. In germline, CDR1 is LNHDA, CDR2 SQIVND (reference sequence). After removal of 1 base from V and 5 bases from J, the junction contained 4 bases not matched to a gene. The CDR3 contains 14 residues.

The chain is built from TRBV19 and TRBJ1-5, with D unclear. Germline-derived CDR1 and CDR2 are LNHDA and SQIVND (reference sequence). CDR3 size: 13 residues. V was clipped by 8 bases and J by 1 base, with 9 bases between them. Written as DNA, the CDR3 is TGTGCCAGTGGAGGACTAAGCAATCAGCCCCAGCATTTT. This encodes CASGGLSNQPQHF. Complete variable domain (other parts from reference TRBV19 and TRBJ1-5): DGGITQSPKYLFRKEGQNVTLSCEQNLNHDAMYWYRQDPGQGLRLIYYSQIVNDFQKGDIAEGYSVSREKKESFPLTVTSAQKNPTAFYLCASGGLSNQPQHFGDGTRLSIL.

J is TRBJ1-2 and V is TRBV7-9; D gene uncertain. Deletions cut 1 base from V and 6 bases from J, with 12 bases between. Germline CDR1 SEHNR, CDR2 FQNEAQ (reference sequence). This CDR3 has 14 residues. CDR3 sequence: CASSLVRDFDGYTF. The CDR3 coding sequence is TGTGCCAGCAGCTTAGTGAGAGACTTCGATGGCTACACCTTC.

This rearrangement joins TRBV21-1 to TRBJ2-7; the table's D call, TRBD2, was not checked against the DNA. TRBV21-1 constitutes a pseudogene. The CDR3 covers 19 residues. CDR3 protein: CASSKSTSGRFSYDYEQYF. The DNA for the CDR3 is TGTGCCAGCAGCAAAAGTACTAGCGGGAGGTTTAGTTACGACTACGAGCAGTACTTC.

Written as DNA, the CDR3 is TGTGCCAGCTCACCAGAGGAGGATCAGCCCCAGCATTTT. Its translation: CASSPEEDQPQHF. This chain connects TRBV18 to TRBJ1-5; D not resolved. The CDR3 contains 13 residues. CDR1 and CDR2 from the germline V gene are KGHSH and LQKENI. V was pared by 2 bases and J by 5 bases, with 7 bases between.

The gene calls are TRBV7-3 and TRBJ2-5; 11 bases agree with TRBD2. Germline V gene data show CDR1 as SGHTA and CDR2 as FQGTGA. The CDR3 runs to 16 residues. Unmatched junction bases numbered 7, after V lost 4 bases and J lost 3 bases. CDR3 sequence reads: CASSSYASGGKETQYF. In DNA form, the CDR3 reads TGTGCCAGCAGCTCCTATGCTAGCGGGGGGAAAGAGACCCAGTACTTC.

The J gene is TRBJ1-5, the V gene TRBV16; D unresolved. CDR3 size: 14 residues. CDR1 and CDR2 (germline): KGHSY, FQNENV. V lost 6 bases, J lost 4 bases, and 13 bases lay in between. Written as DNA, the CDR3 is TGTGCCAGCAGTCCGGGTCCCAGAAATCAGCCCCAGCATTTT. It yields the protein CASSPGPRNQPQHF.

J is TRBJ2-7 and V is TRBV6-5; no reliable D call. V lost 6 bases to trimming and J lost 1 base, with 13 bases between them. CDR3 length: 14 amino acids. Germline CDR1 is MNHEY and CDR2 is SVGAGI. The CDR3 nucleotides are TGTGCCAGCAGACCCCCGACGGGTTCCTACGAGCAGTACTTC. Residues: CASRPPTGSYEQYF.

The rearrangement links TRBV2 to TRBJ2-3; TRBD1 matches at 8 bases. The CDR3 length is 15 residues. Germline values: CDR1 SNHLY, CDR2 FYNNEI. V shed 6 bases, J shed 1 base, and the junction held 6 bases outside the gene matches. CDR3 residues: CASSADRGRTDTQYF. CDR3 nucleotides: TGTGCCAGCAGCGCCGACAGGGGTCGCACAGATACGCAGTATTTT.